These 11 T cell receptor beta chains originate from one sample sequenced in a study of chronic HIV infection and antiretroviral therapy. MiXCR, run by TCRdb on the 5' RACE reads, gives a single entry per CDR3 protein. The repertoire holds 25,000 to 35,000 distinct CDR3 sequences, 8% to 10% seen once, with more than 2% in the top ten. The specimen sequenced was peripheral blood. The receptors were sampled from an adult who had HIV and had not received antiretroviral therapy, or was an uninfected healthy control (not recorded which).

The V call is TRBV25-1, the J call TRBJ2-7; D unclear. CDR3 length equals 11 residues. Trimming stripped 4 bases from V and 4 bases from J, with 5 bases between. Germline V lookup: CDR1 MGHDK, CDR2 SYGVNS. CDR3: CASSVGYEQYF. In DNA, the CDR3 is TGTGCCAGCAGTGTCGGATACGAGCAGTACTTC.

V gene TRBV4-2 combines with J gene TRBJ2-3; 9 bases fit TRBD1. CDR1 is LGHNA and CDR2 is YNFKEQ in the germline V gene. CDR3 length: 18 residues. J gave up 0 bases and V 4 bases, and 11 bases lay outside the gene matches. CDR3 sequence: CASSPRPGTGYSTDTQYF. The CDR3 region has the DNA TGTGCCAGCAGCCCTCGTCCCGGGACAGGGTACAGCACAGATACGCAGTATTTT.

At least ten counts were recorded for this clonotype. The chain combines TRBV29-1 with TRBJ2-7; 8 bases are shared with TRBD1. The J segment lost 6 bases and the V segment lost 0 bases, leaving 4 bases of the junction unmatched. The CDR3 covers 13 residues. Germline CDR1 SQVTM, CDR2 ANQGSEA. CDR3 in amino acids: CSVEEPQGVEQYF. CDR3 coding DNA: TGCAGCGTTGAAGAGCCACAGGGGGTCGAGCAGTACTTC.

Many counts were recorded for this clonotype. The genes are TRBV7-2 and TRBJ2-3, with 8 nucleotides matching TRBD2. Germline values: CDR1 SGHTA, CDR2 FQGNSA. With V trimmed by 5 bases and J by 2 bases, 18 bases remained unmatched. The CDR3 totals 19 residues. Here the CDR3 reads CASSPRDGYRGGLTDTQYF. As DNA, the CDR3 is TGTGCCAGCAGCCCGCGGGACGGATACCGGGGGGGTCTCACAGATACGCAGTATTTT.

Many counts were recorded for this clonotype. CDR3 region: CASTPGLAGVYEQYF. For the CDR3, the DNA is TGTGCCAGCACACCGGGACTAGCGGGAGTCTACGAGCAGTACTTC. The genes are TRBV2 and TRBJ2-7, with 14 nucleotides matching TRBD2. V shed 7 bases, J shed 3 bases, and the junction held 5 bases outside the gene matches. Per germline, CDR1 SNHLY and CDR2 FYNNEI. There are 15 residues in the CDR3.

This clonotype was counted many times. The chain combines TRBV29-1 with TRBJ2-1; 7 positions match TRBD2. The CDR3 length is 14 residues. Germline assignment: CDR1 SQVTM and CDR2 ANQGSEA. V shed 3 bases and J 4 bases; nucleotides not matched to a gene: 6. The CDR3 DNA reads TGCAGCGTTGAGGCTAGCGGCTCTTACAATGAGCAGTTCTTC. It encodes CSVEASGSYNEQFF.

There are many counts of this clonotype. This sequence joins TRBV7-9 and TRBJ1-4; 8 positions match TRBD1. This CDR3 has 14 amino acids. J was trimmed by 4 bases and V by 4 bases; bases with no gene match: 2. Germline-derived CDR1 and CDR2 are SEHNR and FQNEAQ (reference sequence). The CDR3: CASSSGQGNEKLFF. Here the CDR3 DNA reads TGTGCCAGCAGCTCCGGACAGGGTAATGAAAAACTGTTTTTT. Filled out from reference TRBV7-9 and TRBJ1-4, the complete variable domain reads DTGVSQNPRHKITKRGQNVTFRCDPISEHNRLYWYRQTLGQGPEFLTYFQNEAQLEKSRLLSDRFSAERPKGSFSTLEIQRTEQGDSAMYLCASSSGQGNEKLFFGSGTQLSVL.

This clonotype was detected ten times or more. The chain combines TRBV10-2 with TRBJ2-7; D is unresolved. The CDR3 has 14 residues. V lost 2 bases, J lost 3 bases, and 11 bases lay in between. From germline, CDR1 is WSHSY and CDR2 SAAADI. In nucleotides, the CDR3 is TGCGCCAGCAGTGAGGCGGCAGGCTACTACGAGCAGTACTTC. It is translated as CASSEAAGYYEQYF.

This clonotype came up many times. This chain uses TRBV9 with TRBJ1-2; possible D gene TRBD1, 6 bases. There are 15 residues in the CDR3. Trimming removed 4 bases at V and 2 bases at J, with 15 bases between. Germline assignment: CDR1 SGDLS and CDR2 YYNGEE. The DNA for the CDR3 is TGTGCCAGCAGCCCGCGACAGGTGCCAAACTATGGCTACACCTTC. Translated, it gives CASSPRQVPNYGYTF.

The table lists this clonotype with many counts. This chain joins TRBV11-2 and TRBJ1-2; no clear D. Per the germline V gene, CDR1 is SGHAT and CDR2 is FQNNGV. Trimming took 4 bases from V and 3 from J, leaving 12 bases between them. The CDR3 loop spans 14 amino acids. CDR3 loop: CASSSSPGDYGYTF. The DNA of the CDR3 is TGTGCCAGCAGCTCGTCCCCGGGCGACTATGGCTACACCTTC.

The table lists this clonotype with many counts. The genes are TRBV20-1 and TRBJ2-3; D uncertain. The V end lost 1 base, the J end lost 1 base, and 6 bases lay between the germline ends. Germline CDR1 and CDR2: DFQATT and SNEGSKA (reference sequence). The CDR3 totals 13 residues. CDR3 protein: CSARGQGTDTQYF. The CDR3 DNA sequence: TGCAGTGCTAGAGGTCAGGGCACAGATACGCAGTATTTT.